These 8 T cell receptor beta chains were all obtained from the same sample, sequenced in a study of T cells in Graves' hyperthyroidism and ophthalmopathy. Regions amplified from RNA transcripts were the TCR beta CDR3 regions. First-round RT-PCR of the TCR CDR3 relied on the HTBI primer set. TCRdb re-derived calls from the multiplex PCR reads in MiXCR, one entry per CDR3 protein. This table has about 380,000 distinct CDR3 sequences, under 20% appearing once. The specimen was blood. All receptors come from a man aged 18-30 years with Graves' ophthalmopathy.

This clonotype appeared many times. This chain uses TRBV20-1 with TRBJ2-1, with D possibly being TRBD2 (6 bases). Trimming removed 5 bases at V and 3 bases at J, with 14 bases between. This CDR3 contains 14 residues. Germline V CDR1 and CDR2: DFQATT, SNEGSKA (reference sequence). CDR3 sequence: CSASGVADYNEQFF. CDR3 nucleotide sequence: TGCAGTGCTTCTGGGGTAGCGGACTACAATGAGCAGTTCTTC.

This clonotype has ten or more counts. The chain uses TRBV5-1 and TRBJ2-7; D possibly corresponds to TRBD1 (6 bases). Germline V lookup: CDR1 SGHRS, CDR2 YFSETQ. This CDR3 contains 14 residues. V lost 2 bases, J lost 6 bases, and 15 bases lay in between. CDR3 in amino acids: CASSFETGRREQYF. In nucleotides, the CDR3 is TGCGCCAGCAGCTTTGAGACAGGCCGACGCGAGCAGTACTTC.

This chain uses TRBV9 with TRBJ2-5; TRBD1 aligns across 8 bases. Germline assignment: CDR1 SGDLS and CDR2 YYNGEE. V lost 2 bases to trimming and J lost 5 bases; unmatched junction nucleotides: 14. The CDR3 totals 17 residues. The CDR3 reads CASSVSDRGRARETQYF. The CDR3, as DNA: TGTGCCAGCAGCGTCTCCGACAGGGGAAGGGCGAGGGAGACCCAGTACTTC.

This clonotype was seen at least ten times. V is TRBV27 and J is TRBJ2-7; TRBD1 might be the D (7 bases). This CDR3 comprises 14 residues. Germline V gives CDR1 MNHEY, CDR2 SMNVEV (reference sequence). Trimming pared 3 bases from V and 3 bases from J, leaving 12 bases between. The CDR3 nucleotides read TGTGCCAGCAGTTTCCAGGGGGGCTACTACGAGCAGTACTTC. Amino acids: CASSFQGGYYEQYF.

At least ten counts were recorded for this clonotype. The chain recombines TRBV7-6 with TRBJ1-2, with 7 nucleotides matching TRBD1. The CDR3 has 13 residues. From germline, CDR1 is SGHVS and CDR2 FNYEAQ. The trim removed 5 bases at V and 3 bases at J, leaving 3 bases unmatched. The CDR3 reads CASSHGTDYGYTF. In DNA, the CDR3 is TGTGCCAGCAGCCACGGGACAGACTATGGCTACACCTTC.

This clonotype was seen more than once but under ten times. J is TRBJ1-1 and V is TRBV15; D gene uncertain. The ends were cut back, 0 bases at V and 0 bases at J, with 5 bases in the middle. CDR3 size: 14 residues. Germline V gene data show CDR1 as LNHNV and CDR2 as YYDKDF (reference sequence). CDR3 sequence reads: CATSRELMNTEAFF. CDR3 coding DNA: TGTGCCACCAGCAGAGAGCTCATGAACACTGAAGCTTTCTTT.

This clonotype has at least ten counts. This chain links TRBV20-1 with TRBJ1-5; D is unclear. The germline CDR1 and CDR2 sequences are DFQATT and SNEGSKA (reference sequence). Trimming left V 6 bases short and J 2 bases short, with 11 bases between. The CDR3 covers 13 residues. CDR3 sequence (DNA): TGCAGTGCATCCGCTCCGGGCAATCAGCCCCAGCATTTT. Translation: CSASAPGNQPQHF.

Notes on this clonotype: A clone one base away is much larger, so this may be a read error. The chain links TRBV28 to TRBJ1-2; D uncertain. The length of the CDR3 is 13 residues. Germline-derived CDR1 and CDR2 are MDHEN and SYDVKM. The DNA for the CDR3 is TGTGCCAGCAGTTTATCGACGATCTATGACTACACCTTC. Residues: CASSLSTIYDYTF.